This T cell receptor (beta chain) was identified in a study of T cells in tuberculosis. The CDR3 is 13 amino acids. Germline V CDR1 and CDR2: GTSNPN, SVGIG (reference sequence). The V gene lost 4 bases and the J gene lost 8 bases, with 14 bases spanning the gap. Time point described: new active TB diagnosis, blood taken before or within 7 days of starting treatment. Patients were newly diagnosed, HIV-seronegative, and aged 18 or older. The repertoire was sequenced with immunoSEQ multiplex PCR; TCRdb's copy has only in-frame clones and lacks some. The repertoire has around 35,000 clones, around 93% of them found once; the top ten carry roughly 2.3%.

The chain has TRBV30 and TRBJ1-4; the D gene is possibly TRBD1 (5 bases). This receptor was identified in an adult with tuberculosis. The material sequenced was PBMCs, taken at tuberculosis diagnosis. The CDR3 DNA reads TGTGCCTGGAACTCAGGGTTCGGGGAAAAACTGTTTTTT. This sequence encodes CAWNSGFGEKLFF. Together with reference TRBV30 and TRBJ1-4, the CDR3 gives the full variable domain: SQTIHQWPATLVQPVGSPLSLECTVEGTSNPNLYWYRQAAGRGLQLLFYSVGIGQISSEVPQNLSASRPQDRQFILSSKKLLLSDSGFYLCAWNSGFGEKLFFGSGTQLSVL.